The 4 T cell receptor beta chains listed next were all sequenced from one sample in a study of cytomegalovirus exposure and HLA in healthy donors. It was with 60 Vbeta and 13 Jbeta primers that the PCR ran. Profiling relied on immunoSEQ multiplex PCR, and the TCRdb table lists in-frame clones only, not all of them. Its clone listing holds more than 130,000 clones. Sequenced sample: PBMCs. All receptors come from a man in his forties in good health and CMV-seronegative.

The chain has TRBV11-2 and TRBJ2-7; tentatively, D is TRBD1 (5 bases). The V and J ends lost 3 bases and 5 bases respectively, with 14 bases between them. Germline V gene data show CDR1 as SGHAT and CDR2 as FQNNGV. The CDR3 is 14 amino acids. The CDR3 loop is CASSLGQGLDEQYF. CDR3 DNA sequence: TGTGCCAGCAGCTTGGGCCAGGGATTGGACGAGCAGTACTTC.

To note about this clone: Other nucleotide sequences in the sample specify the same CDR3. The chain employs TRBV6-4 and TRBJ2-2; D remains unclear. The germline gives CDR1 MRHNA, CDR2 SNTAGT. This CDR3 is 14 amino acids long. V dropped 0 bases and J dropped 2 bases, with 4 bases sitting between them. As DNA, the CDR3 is TGTGCCAGCAGTGACTCAACTAACACCGGGGAGCTGTTTTTT. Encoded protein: CASSDSTNTGELFF.

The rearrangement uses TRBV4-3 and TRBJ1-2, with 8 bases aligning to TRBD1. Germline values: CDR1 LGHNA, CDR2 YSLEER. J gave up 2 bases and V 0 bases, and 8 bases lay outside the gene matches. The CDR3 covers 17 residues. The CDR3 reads CASSQEVASGGNYGYTF. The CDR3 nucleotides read TGCGCCAGCAGCCAAGAGGTCGCGTCAGGGGGCAACTATGGCTACACCTTC.

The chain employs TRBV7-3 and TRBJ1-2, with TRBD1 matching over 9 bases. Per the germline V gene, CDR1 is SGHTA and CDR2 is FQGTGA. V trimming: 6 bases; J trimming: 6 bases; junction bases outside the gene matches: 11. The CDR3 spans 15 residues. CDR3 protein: CASSHMGQGADGYTF. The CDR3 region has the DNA TGTGCCAGCAGTCATATGGGACAGGGAGCGGATGGCTACACCTTC.